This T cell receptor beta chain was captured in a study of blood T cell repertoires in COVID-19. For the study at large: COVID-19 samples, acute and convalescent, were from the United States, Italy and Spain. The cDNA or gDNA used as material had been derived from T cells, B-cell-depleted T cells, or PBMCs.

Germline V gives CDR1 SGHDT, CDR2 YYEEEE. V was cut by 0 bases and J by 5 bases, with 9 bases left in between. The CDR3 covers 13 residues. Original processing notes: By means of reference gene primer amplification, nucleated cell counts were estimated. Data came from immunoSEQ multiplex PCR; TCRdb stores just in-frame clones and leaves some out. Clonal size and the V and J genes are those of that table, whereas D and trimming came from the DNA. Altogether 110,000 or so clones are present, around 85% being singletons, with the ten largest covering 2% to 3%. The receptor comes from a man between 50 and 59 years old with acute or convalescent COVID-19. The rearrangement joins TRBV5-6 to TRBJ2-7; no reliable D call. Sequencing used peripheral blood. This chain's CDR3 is CASSLGLPDEQYF. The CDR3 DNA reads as TGTGCCAGCAGCTTGGGGCTCCCAGACGAGCAGTACTTC.